Listed here are 11 T cell receptor beta chains from one sample, sequenced in a study of cytomegalovirus exposure and HLA in healthy donors. PCR employed 60 Vbeta and 13 Jbeta primers. Measured with immunoSEQ multiplex PCR; TCRdb has only the in-frame clones, and not every one. Of 70,000 to 85,000 clones listed, 70% to 80% are singletons. The sequenced sample consisted of PBMCs. These receptor sequences come from a man aged 40-49 years in good health and CMV-seropositive.

This clone was seen more than once but under ten times. This rearrangement joins TRBV7-2 to TRBJ1-6; D not certain. With 2 bases removed from V and 9 bases from J, the gap between germline ends came to 8 bases. The CDR3 runs 13 residues. CDR1 is SGHTA and CDR2 is FQGNSA in the germline V gene. CDR3 sequence reads: CASSLRDSSPLHF. The CDR3 DNA is TGTGCCAGCAGCTTACGGGATAGTTCACCCCTCCACTTT.

The chain employs TRBV5-1 and TRBJ2-1; D is possibly TRBD1 (6 bases). The CDR3 has 21 amino acids. In germline, CDR1 is SGHRS, CDR2 YFSETQ. Deletions cut 5 bases from V and 6 bases from J, with 36 bases between. Written as DNA, the CDR3 is TGCGCCAGCAGTCAACCACTCGACAGGTCCGACGGGTTTGGTCAGGCCAATGAGCAGTTCTTC. Translated, it gives CASSQPLDRSDGFGQANEQFF. Looking up the rest from reference TRBV5-1 and TRBJ2-1 gives the full variable domain: KAGVTQTPRYLIKTRGQQVTLSCSPISGHRSVSWYQQTPGQGLQFLFEYFSETQRNKGNFPGRFSGRQFSNSRSEMNVSTLELGDSALYLCASSQPLDRSDGFGQANEQFFGPGTRLTVL.

This clone appeared a few times. The chain is built from TRBV5-6 and TRBJ2-7; possibly TRBD1 for D (5 bases). V shed 6 bases and J shed 2 bases, with 18 bases lying between them. CDR3 length: 15 residues. Germline-derived CDR1 and CDR2 are SGHDT and YYEEEE. CDR3 residues: CASTQQVPSPYEQYF. The CDR3 DNA reads as TGTGCCAGCACCCAACAGGTCCCCTCACCCTACGAGCAGTACTTC.

Here the CDR3 DNA reads TGTGCCAGCAGACCAGGGGCAACTAATGAAAAACTGTTTTTT. As protein: CASRPGATNEKLFF. The gene calls are TRBV7-9 and TRBJ1-4; possibly TRBD1 for D (6 bases). Germline V CDR1 and CDR2: SEHNR, FQNEAQ (reference sequence). V was pared by 6 bases and J by 0 bases, with 8 bases between. This CDR3 is 14 amino acids long.

V is TRBV19 and J is TRBJ1-1, with D maybe TRBD1 (5 bases). The CDR3 has 14 residues. CDR1 and CDR2 (germline): LNHDA, SQIVND (reference sequence). Between the trimmed V and J ends, which lost 8 bases and 6 bases, there was a span of 19 bases. The CDR3 DNA reads TGTGCCAGTCGACGACGGGGGGATAGCGCTGAAGCTTTCTTT. This gives the protein CASRRRGDSAEAFF.

This chain joins TRBV30 and TRBJ1-3; perhaps TRBD1 as D (5 bases). With 2 bases removed from V and 2 bases from J, the gap between germline ends came to 10 bases. This CDR3 has 14 residues. Germline-derived CDR1 and CDR2 are GTSNPN and SVGIG (reference sequence). Here the CDR3 DNA reads TGTGCCTGGAGTCCCAGACAGACTGGAAACACCATATATTTT. Translating it yields CAWSPRQTGNTIYF.

The rearrangement uses TRBV4-1 and TRBJ2-7, with 9 positions matching TRBD1. The germline CDR1 and CDR2 sequences are MGHRA and YSYEKL. Germline trimming cut 3 bases from V and 3 bases from J; bases unmatched to any gene: 6. This CDR3 spans 15 amino acids. The CDR3 nucleotides read TGCGCCAGCAGCCACTTGGACAGGGGCTTCTACGAGCAGTACTTC. Translated, it gives CASSHLDRGFYEQYF.

V usage is TRBV2 and J usage is TRBJ1-4; a possible D gene is TRBD1 (6 bases). Germline V CDR1 and CDR2: SNHLY, FYNNEI. The CDR3 runs 18 residues. Trimming pared 7 bases from V and 6 bases from J, leaving 27 bases between. For the CDR3, the DNA is TGTGCCAGCACCCTCTCGACAGGTCGCTTCTCCGAAGATGAAAAACTGTTTTTT. Translated: CASTLSTGRFSEDEKLFF.

This chain links TRBV9 with TRBJ2-3; 7 positions match TRBD1. The CDR3 totals 14 residues. J gave up 6 bases and V 3 bases, and 7 bases lay outside the gene matches. CDR1 is SGDLS, CDR2 YYNGEE, per germline. CDR3 sequence reads: CASSAWTGPDTQYF. As DNA, the CDR3 is TGTGCCAGCAGCGCCTGGACAGGCCCCGATACGCAGTATTTT.

The chain joins TRBV4-3 to TRBJ1-2, with D hard to call. Looked up from germline, CDR1 is LGHNA and CDR2 is YSLEER. V shed 3 bases and J shed 0 bases, with 11 bases lying between them. The length of the CDR3 is 15 residues. For the CDR3, the DNA is TGCGCCAGCAGCCATGCACAAACAGCTAACTATGGCTACACCTTC. It codes for CASSHAQTANYGYTF.

V and J are TRBV27 and TRBJ2-1; maybe TRBD2 (6 bases). Trimming shortened V by 6 bases and J by 9 bases, and 15 bases separated the two germline ends. The length of the CDR3 is 13 residues. Germline CDR1 and CDR2: MNHEY and SMNVEV (reference sequence). The CDR3 loop reads CASRGLAAPEQFF. CDR3 nucleotides: TGTGCCAGCAGGGGACTTGCCGCCCCTGAGCAGTTCTTC.